Presented here are 28 T cell receptor beta chains from one specimen sequenced in a study of blood T cell repertoires in COVID-19. TCRdb's table, derived via immunoSEQ multiplex PCR, lists solely in-frame clones and lacks some. The sample includes tens of thousands of clones, around 86% of them seen just once. What was sequenced was peripheral blood. The source is a woman in her 70s with acute or convalescent COVID-19.

The chain is built from TRBV19 and TRBJ1-5, with D unclear. CDR3 length equals 16 residues. Germline CDR1 LNHDA, CDR2 SQIVND (reference sequence). Trimming pared 5 bases from V and 2 bases from J, leaving 16 bases between. CDR3 nucleotide sequence: TGTGCCAGTAGTGGAGTGGGGAGTTTTGGCAATCAGCCCCAGCATTTT. It codes for CASSGVGSFGNQPQHF. Full variable domain (remainder filled in from reference TRBV19 and TRBJ1-5): DGGITQSPKYLFRKEGQNVTLSCEQNLNHDAMYWYRQDPGQGLRLIYYSQIVNDFQKGDIAEGYSVSREKKESFPLTVTSAQKNPTAFYLCASSGVGSFGNQPQHFGDGTRLSIL.

This clone was found once. This sequence joins TRBV5-1 and TRBJ1-5, with TRBD1 matching over 9 bases. V was pared by 4 bases and J by 5 bases, with 4 bases of the junction left unmatched. Per germline, CDR1 SGHRS and CDR2 YFSETQ. This CDR3 is built from 14 residues. The CDR3 is CASSPGQGYQPQHF. The CDR3 nucleotides read TGCGCCAGCAGCCCGGGACAGGGATATCAGCCCCAGCATTTT.

The rearrangement joins TRBV5-1 to TRBJ1-1; TRBD1 aligns across 8 bases. Trimming at V came to 0 bases and at J to 6 bases, leaving 7 bases not matched to a gene. This CDR3 has 15 residues. The germline CDR1 and CDR2 sequences are SGHRS and YFSETQ. The CDR3 is CASSLVGQGIAEAFF. The CDR3 bases are TGCGCCAGCAGCTTGGTCGGACAGGGAATCGCTGAAGCTTTCTTT.

The V and J genes are TRBV6-5 and TRBJ2-7, with no clear D. Between the trimmed V and J ends, which lost 5 bases and 0 bases, there was a span of 14 bases. Germline V gives CDR1 MNHEY, CDR2 SVGAGI. The CDR3 contains 15 residues. CDR3 protein: CASSPQKRSSYEQYF. DNA for the CDR3: TGTGCCAGCAGTCCCCAGAAGAGGAGCTCCTACGAGCAGTACTTC.

This clone occurred once. The chain links TRBV12-3 or TRBV12-4 to TRBJ2-7; D unclear. The CDR3 extends over 13 amino acids. V was trimmed by 6 bases and J by 2 bases, leaving 11 bases between them. DNA of the CDR3: TGTGCCAGCAGCCTAAGAACGGCCTACGAGCAGTACTTC. It translates to CASSLRTAYEQYF.

This rearrangement joins TRBV19 to TRBJ2-1; D is possibly TRBD2 (6 bases). V was cut by 7 bases and J by 4 bases, with 17 bases left in between. The CDR3 loop spans 15 amino acids. Germline values: CDR1 LNHDA, CDR2 SQIVND (reference sequence). The CDR3 bases are TGTGCCAGTACCCCGTTTAGCGGAAGTTACAATGAGCAGTTCTTC. Its translation is CASTPFSGSYNEQFF.

This clone was seen only once. The chain combines TRBV18 with TRBJ1-1; 9 bases align to TRBD1. The CDR3 has 13 amino acids. The V and J ends lost 6 bases and 1 base, in that order; junction bases with no gene match: 0. CDR1 KGHSH and CDR2 LQKENI come from the germline V gene. The DNA for the CDR3 is TGTGCCAGCTCGGGACAGGGGAACACTGAAGCTTTCTTT. This sequence encodes CASSGQGNTEAFF.

This chain links TRBV10-1 with TRBJ2-7, with no clear D. This CDR3 spans 15 amino acids. CDR1 is WNHNN and CDR2 is SYGVQD in the germline V gene (reference sequence). Between the trimmed V and J ends, which lost 6 bases and 3 bases, there was a span of 18 bases. The CDR3 loop reads CASRTTGTLLYEQYV. DNA for the CDR3: TGCGCCAGCAGGACGACTGGAACCCTTCTCTACGAGCAGTACGTC.

This clone was observed once. The V call is TRBV5-1, the J call TRBJ2-2; 10 nucleotides agree with TRBD2. The CDR3 length is 15 residues. Germline CDR1 reads SGHRS; CDR2 reads YFSETQ. V lost 2 bases and J lost 5; bases outside the gene matches: 3. This CDR3 is CASSLLAGNTGELFF. CDR3 in DNA: TGCGCCAGCAGCTTACTAGCGGGAAATACCGGGGAGCTGTTTTTT.

The J gene is TRBJ1-6, the V gene TRBV28; no definite D call. CDR1 and CDR2 from the germline V gene are MDHEN and SYDVKM. V lost 5 bases to trimming and J lost 9 bases, with 14 bases between them. The CDR3 spans 14 residues. The DNA of the CDR3 is TGTGCCAGCAGTGAAGGGAGGGTGCGTTCACCCCTCCACTTT. It codes for CASSEGRVRSPLHF.

V gene TRBV7-2 combines with J gene TRBJ2-1; D may be TRBD2 (5 bases). The CDR3 spans 15 residues. V was pared by 5 bases and J by 3 bases, with 14 bases between. CDR1 and CDR2 from the germline V gene are SGHTA and FQGNSA. CDR3 protein: CASSRRHGDYNEQFF. In DNA form, the CDR3 reads TGTGCCAGCAGCCGGCGCCACGGGGACTACAATGAGCAGTTCTTC.

In the case of this clone: Germline and junction disagree at one end, which may indicate a read error. The CDR3 sequence: CASSIGTGQDFQPRHF. In DNA form, the CDR3 reads TGTGCCAGTAGTATTGGGACAGGGCAGGACTTTCAGCCCCGGCATTTT. The chain employs TRBV19 and TRBJ1-5; TRBD1 matches 9 bases. The CDR3 length is 16 residues. The germline gives CDR1 LNHDA, CDR2 SQIVND (reference sequence).

The chain is built from TRBV5-6 and TRBJ2-2, with TRBD2 matching 11 bases. Germline V gene sequence: CDR1 SGHDT, CDR2 YYEEEE. This CDR3 contains 18 residues. Unmatched junction bases numbered 8, after V lost 4 bases and J lost 0 bases. CDR3 DNA sequence: TGTGCCAGCAGCGTTAGACTAGCGGGGATATCGAACACCGGGGAGCTGTTTTTT. Its protein product is CASSVRLAGISNTGELFF.

This sequence joins TRBV6-6 and TRBJ1-1; a possible D gene is TRBD1 (5 bases). Germline CDR1 is MNHNY and CDR2 is SVGAGI (reference sequence). The length of the CDR3 is 16 residues. With 2 bases removed from V and 1 base from J, the gap between germline ends came to 14 bases. CDR3 nucleotides: TGTGCCAGCAGTTACCCCGCCGACAGAGAGAACACTGAAGCTTTCTTT. Its protein is CASSYPADRENTEAFF.

This chain connects TRBV29-1 to TRBJ1-3; maybe TRBD1 (5 bases). CDR1 SQVTM and CDR2 ANQGSEA come from the germline V gene. V was cut by 3 bases and J by 0 bases, with 24 bases left in between. The CDR3 has 19 residues. The CDR3 loop reads CSVELVRGAGQNSGNTIYF. In DNA form, the CDR3 reads TGCAGCGTTGAGTTGGTAAGGGGCGCAGGGCAAAACTCTGGAAACACCATATATTTT.

CDR3 region: CAWRLTFSGANVLTF. The CDR3, as DNA: TGTGCCTGGAGGCTGACTTTCTCTGGGGCCAACGTCCTGACTTTC. The chain is built from TRBV30 and TRBJ2-6; D is uncertain. This CDR3 contains 15 residues. Trimming stripped 3 bases from V and 0 bases from J, with 9 bases between. In germline, CDR1 is GTSNPN, CDR2 SVGIG (reference sequence).

The chain carries TRBV27 and TRBJ1-6; a possible D gene is TRBD1 (5 bases). Per germline, CDR1 MNHEY and CDR2 SMNVEV (reference sequence). The CDR3 runs 13 residues. The V end was cut by 6 bases, the J end by 6 bases, with 9 bases between. The CDR3 spells CASSPDSNSPLHF. For the CDR3, the DNA is TGTGCCAGCAGCCCCGACAGTAATTCACCCCTCCACTTT.

The rearrangement joins TRBV28 to TRBJ1-5; 10 bases are a match to TRBD1. The CDR3 runs to 13 residues. V shed 8 bases, J shed 5 bases, and the junction held 3 bases outside the gene matches. In germline, CDR1 is MDHEN, CDR2 SYDVKM. The CDR3, as DNA: TGTGCCAGCCGGACAGGGGGTGATCAGCCCCAGCATTTT. Its protein is CASRTGGDQPQHF.

This sequence joins TRBV7-9 and TRBJ2-7; 11 bases map to TRBD1. There are 15 residues in the CDR3. J gave up 6 bases and V 4 bases, and 8 bases lay outside the gene matches. Germline V gene lookup returns CDR1 SEHNR and CDR2 FQNEAQ (reference sequence). Written as DNA, the CDR3 is TGTGCCAGCAGCTCGACCGGGACAGGGGGAGGCGAGCAGTACTTC. It codes for CASSSTGTGGGEQYF.

The chain recombines TRBV2 with TRBJ1-1; tentative D call: TRBD1 (5 bases). The CDR3 has 12 residues. Deletions cut 4 bases from V and 14 bases from J, with 17 bases between. CDR1 SNHLY and CDR2 FYNNEI come from the germline V gene. CDR3 protein: CASSALRGELFF. CDR3 DNA sequence: TGTGCCAGCAGTGCCCTTAGGGGTGAACTGTTCTTT.

The chain recombines TRBV28 with TRBJ2-7; D perhaps matches TRBD1 (5 bases). Germline lookup yields CDR1 MDHEN and CDR2 SYDVKM. V dropped 10 bases and J dropped 4 bases, with 8 bases sitting between them. The CDR3 has 10 residues. The CDR3 region has the DNA TGTGCCACCGGACAATACGAGCAGTACGTC. This sequence encodes CATGQYEQYV.

This chain uses TRBV11-2 with TRBJ2-7; 9 bases map to TRBD1. Germline values: CDR1 SGHAT, CDR2 FQNNGV. Trimming cost V 5 bases and J 4 bases; bases outside gene matches: 3. The CDR3 consists of 13 residues. CDR3 DNA: TGTGCCAGCAGCGGGACAGGGAGGTACGAGCAGTACGTC. Residues: CASSGTGRYEQYV.

The chain uses TRBV5-1 and TRBJ2-7; 8 bases match TRBD1. The CDR3 loop spans 14 amino acids. Germline V gene sequence: CDR1 SGHRS, CDR2 YFSETQ. J was trimmed by 4 bases and V by 1 base; bases with no gene match: 4. The CDR3 coding sequence is TGCGCCAGCAGCTTGTACCAGGGGGCGTACGAGCAGTACTTC. This sequence encodes CASSLYQGAYEQYF.

The rearrangement links TRBV3-1 (or the pseudogene TRBV3-2) to TRBJ1-6, with TRBD1 identical over 8 bases. There are 16 residues in the CDR3. The germline CDR1 and CDR2 sequences are LGHDT and YNNKEL (reference sequence). With 1 base clipped from V and 8 bases from J, the junction kept 7 bases outside the gene matches. As DNA, the CDR3 is TGTGCCAGCAGCCAAGGGACAGGGAGAAGGGATTCACCCCTCCACTTT. It specifies CASSQGTGRRDSPLHF.

The rearrangement uses TRBV28 and TRBJ2-4; D is ambiguous. V was clipped by 6 bases and J by 0 bases, with 9 bases between them. The CDR3 is made up of 14 amino acids. Germline V gene data show CDR1 as MDHEN and CDR2 as SYDVKM. This CDR3 is CASSTILAKNIQYF. As DNA, the CDR3 is TGTGCCAGCAGCACTATCCTAGCCAAAAACATTCAGTACTTC.

The J gene is TRBJ1-1, the V gene TRBV6-1; D gene uncertain. From germline, CDR1 is MNHNS and CDR2 SASEGT. The CDR3 covers 14 residues. Trimming took off 0 bases at V and 4 bases at J, with 9 bases between the two ends. The CDR3 reads CASSEALGLTEAFF. Written as DNA, the CDR3 is TGTGCCAGCAGTGAAGCGCTAGGTCTCACTGAAGCTTTCTTT.

V usage is TRBV6-1 and J usage is TRBJ1-5, with D tentatively TRBD1 (5 bases). V dropped 1 base and J dropped 5 bases, with 15 bases sitting between them. Germline lookup yields CDR1 MNHNS and CDR2 SASEGT. CDR3 length: 16 residues. The CDR3 DNA reads as TGTGCCAGCAGTGAAGAACGCGGGGCTGGAGATCAGCCCCAGCATTTT. Its translation: CASSEERGAGDQPQHF.

V usage is TRBV5-6 and J usage is TRBJ1-5; D uncertain. This CDR3 spans 14 amino acids. V was shortened by 5 bases and J by 0 bases, with 9 bases between the two germline ends. In germline, CDR1 is SGHDT, CDR2 YYEEEE. CDR3 in amino acids: CASRLGASNQPQHF. CDR3 bases: TGTGCCAGCAGGCTGGGAGCTAGCAATCAGCCCCAGCATTTT.